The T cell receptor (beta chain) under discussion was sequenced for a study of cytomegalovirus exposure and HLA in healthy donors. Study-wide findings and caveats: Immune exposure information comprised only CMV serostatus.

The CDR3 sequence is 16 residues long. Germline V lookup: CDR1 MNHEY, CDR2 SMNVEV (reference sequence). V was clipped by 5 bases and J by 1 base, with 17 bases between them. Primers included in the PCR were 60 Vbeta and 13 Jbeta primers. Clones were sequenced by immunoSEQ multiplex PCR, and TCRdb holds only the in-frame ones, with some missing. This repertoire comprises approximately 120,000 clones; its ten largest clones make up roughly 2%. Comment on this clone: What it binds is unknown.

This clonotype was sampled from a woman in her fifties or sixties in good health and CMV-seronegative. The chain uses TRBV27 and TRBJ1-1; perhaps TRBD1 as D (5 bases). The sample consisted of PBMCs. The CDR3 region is CASSPRGGVGNTEAFF. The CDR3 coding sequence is TGTGCCAGCAGTCCCCGGGGAGGGGTGGGGAACACTGAAGCTTTCTTT.